Below, 31 T cell receptor beta chains from the same sample are listed, as sequenced in a study of T cell responses to AZD1222 COVID-19 vaccine. Repertoires were generated with immunoSEQ multiplex PCR, while TCRdb's copy carries only in-frame clones and drops some. This repertoire shows around 140,000 clones, roughly nine tenths found once; its top ten account for approximately 1.6%. This material consisted of peripheral blood, taken on day 0 of AZD1222 vaccination. Receptors were obtained from an adult in good health.

The chain couples TRBV19 to TRBJ2-2; D perhaps matches TRBD1 (6 bases). Germline loops: CDR1 LNHDA, CDR2 SQIVND (reference sequence). The CDR3 has 13 amino acids. Deletions cut 4 bases from V and 8 bases from J, with 11 bases between. CDR3 coding DNA: TGTGCCAGTAGTACAACAGGGCGAGGGGAGCTGTTTTTT. Its protein product is CASSTTGRGELFF.

This clone showed up just once. This sequence joins TRBV21-1 and TRBJ1-2. TRBV21-1 is a listed pseudogene. The CDR3 is 18 residues long. The CDR3 here is CASSNGGDSPNGPFGYTF. As DNA, the CDR3 is TGTGCCAGCAGCAACGGGGGGGACTCACCAAATGGGCCATTTGGCTACACCTTC.

The rearrangement uses TRBV5-1 and TRBJ2-1; 9 nucleotides align to TRBD1. This CDR3 has 14 amino acids. With 5 bases clipped from V and 7 bases from J, the junction kept 7 bases outside the gene matches. Germline V gene lookup returns CDR1 SGHRS and CDR2 YFSETQ. The CDR3 reads CASRPLTGGNEQFF. The CDR3 region has the DNA TGCGCCAGCAGGCCTCTGACAGGGGGAAATGAGCAGTTCTTC.

The chain links TRBV7-8 to TRBJ2-1; possible D gene TRBD2, 6 bases. Trimming took 5 bases from V and 4 from J, leaving 18 bases between them. Germline V gene lookup returns CDR1 SGHVS and CDR2 FQNEAQ. The CDR3 has 16 residues. The CDR3 DNA sequence: TGTGCCAGCAGCCTACGCCTAGCGAAAACTTACAATGAGCAGTTCTTC. Amino acid sequence: CASSLRLAKTYNEQFF.

The chain has TRBV18 and TRBJ1-2, with D maybe TRBD1 (5 bases). The CDR3 totals 14 residues. Germline loops: CDR1 KGHSH, CDR2 LQKENI. The ends were cut back, 6 bases at V and 4 bases at J, with 15 bases in the middle. The CDR3 sequence is CASSPSTDSYGYTF. CDR3 in DNA: TGTGCCAGCTCCCCCTCAACAGACAGCTATGGCTACACCTTC. Looking up the rest from reference TRBV18 and TRBJ1-2 gives the full variable domain: NAGVMQNPRHLVRRRGQEARLRCSPMKGHSHVYWYRQLPEEGLKFMVYLQKENIIDESGMPKERFSAEFPKEGPSILRIQQVVRGDSAAYFCASSPSTDSYGYTFGSGTRLTVV.

The CDR3 region is CATSRPSSYEQYF. In DNA form, the CDR3 reads TGTGCCACCAGCAGACCCTCCAGTTACGAGCAGTACTTC. The chain couples TRBV15 to TRBJ2-7; D not resolved. V lost 2 bases to trimming and J lost 4 bases, with 9 bases between them. Germline CDR1 reads LNHNV; CDR2 reads YYDKDF (reference sequence). The CDR3 consists of 13 residues.

The chain couples TRBV7-3 to TRBJ1-1; D not resolved. The length of the CDR3 is 13 residues. The germline V and J ends were trimmed by 5 bases and 2 bases, with 9 bases remaining between them. Germline assignment: CDR1 SGHTA and CDR2 FQGTGA. The CDR3 nucleotides read TGTGCCAGCAGCCCGGGGTTTAACACTGAAGCTTTCTTT. Protein sequence: CASSPGFNTEAFF.

This clone was seen a few times. The chain joins TRBV10-3 to TRBJ1-1; TRBD1 aligns across 8 bases. Germline CDR1 and CDR2: ENHRY and SYGVKD. After removal of 7 bases from V and 3 bases from J, the junction contained 7 bases not matched to a gene. The CDR3 loop spans 14 amino acids. The CDR3 nucleotides are TGTGCCATCAAAAACTCAGGGGGCGACACTGAAGCTTTCTTT. Translated, it gives CAIKNSGGDTEAFF.

The CDR3 loop is CASSQGTLAGASTDTQYF. CDR3 bases: TGCGCCAGCAGCCAGGGGACGTTGGCGGGGGCTAGCACAGATACGCAGTATTTT. The V call is TRBV4-3, the J call TRBJ2-3; possible D gene TRBD2, 7 bases. V was pared by 3 bases and J by 0 bases, with 19 bases between. This CDR3 is 18 amino acids long. The germline V gene encodes CDR1 LGHNA and CDR2 YSLEER.

The J gene is TRBJ1-2, the V gene TRBV7-9; D call uncertain. CDR3 length equals 14 residues. Trimming left V 1 base short and J 1 base short, with 7 bases between. CDR1 is SEHNR, CDR2 FQNEAQ, per germline (reference sequence). CDR3 sequence reads: CASSLDEINYGYTF. For the CDR3, the DNA is TGTGCCAGCAGCTTAGATGAGATTAACTATGGCTACACCTTC.

The chain is built from TRBV10-1 and TRBJ1-4, with no clear D. This CDR3 comprises 15 residues. V was pared by 7 bases and J by 3 bases, with 15 bases between. Germline V CDR1 and CDR2: WNHNN, SYGVQD (reference sequence). CDR3 protein: CASTGRRVANEKLFF. CDR3 bases: TGCGCCAGCACGGGTCGAAGGGTAGCTAATGAAAAACTGTTTTTT.

CDR3 sequence reads: CASRGQGARSYNEQFF. DNA of the CDR3: TGTGCCAGCAGGGGACAGGGGGCCCGCTCCTACAATGAGCAGTTCTTC. V and J are TRBV28 and TRBJ2-1; 12 bases are a match to TRBD1. V dropped 6 bases and J dropped 0; count of bases not matched to a gene: 3. Germline assignment: CDR1 MDHEN and CDR2 SYDVKM. The CDR3 runs 16 residues.

The chain recombines TRBV7-6 with TRBJ2-2; 8 bases line up with TRBD2. CDR1 and CDR2 from the germline V gene are SGHVS and FNYEAQ. V dropped 5 bases and J dropped 0; count of bases not matched to a gene: 2. The CDR3 totals 15 residues. The chain's CDR3 is CASSRSGANTGELFF. Here the CDR3 DNA reads TGTGCCAGCAGCCGTAGCGGGGCGAACACCGGGGAGCTGTTTTTT.

J is TRBJ1-3 and V is TRBV25-1; a weak D match, TRBD1 (5 bases). This CDR3 region has 15 residues. Germline V gives CDR1 MGHDK, CDR2 SYGVNS. V shed 5 bases and J shed 4 bases, with 15 bases lying between them. The CDR3 is CASSPGQPFGNTIYF. Here the CDR3 DNA reads TGTGCCAGCAGTCCAGGGCAGCCGTTCGGAAACACCATATATTTT. Supplemented by reference TRBV25-1 and TRBJ1-3, the full variable domain reads EADIYQTPRYLVIGTGKKITLECSQTMGHDKMYWYQQDPGMELHLIHYSYGVNSTEKGDLSSESTVSRIRTEHFPLTLESARPSHTSQYLCASSPGQPFGNTIYFGEGSWLTVV.

This chain links TRBV3-1 (or the pseudogene TRBV3-2) with TRBJ1-6; 9 positions match TRBD1. Germline V gene lookup returns CDR1 LGHDT and CDR2 YNNKEL (reference sequence). The CDR3 totals 14 residues. Trimming cost V 4 bases and J 10 bases; bases outside gene matches: 5. The CDR3 DNA sequence: TGTGCCAGCAGCCTTGGGACAGGGAGGTCACCCCTCCACTTT. This codes for CASSLGTGRSPLHF.

J is TRBJ1-3 and V is TRBV4-2; D gene uncertain. Germline V CDR1 and CDR2: LGHNA, YNFKEQ. Trimming pared 3 bases from V and 4 bases from J, leaving 13 bases between. CDR3 length: 15 amino acids. CDR3 DNA: TGTGCCAGCAGCCAGTCGAGGGCACCCGGAAACACCATATATTTT. Translation gives CASSQSRAPGNTIYF.

The CDR3 nucleotides read TGTGCCAGCAGCTTCGGGACAGGGCCAACTAATGAAAAACTGTTTTTT. As protein: CASSFGTGPTNEKLFF. This sequence joins TRBV5-8 and TRBJ1-4; 9 nucleotides align to TRBD1. Germline CDR1 is SGHTS and CDR2 is YDEGEE. The CDR3 is made up of 16 amino acids. Trimming removed 2 bases from V and 0 bases from J; junction bases left unmatched: 2. Supplemented by reference TRBV5-8 and TRBJ1-4, the full variable domain reads EAGVTQSPTHLIKTRGQQATLRCSPISGHTSVYWYQQALGLGLQFLLWYDEGEERNRGNFPPRFSGRQFPNYSSELNVNALELEDSALYLCASSFGTGPTNEKLFFGSGTQLSVL.

The rearrangement uses TRBV29-1 and TRBJ1-2; a weak D match, TRBD1 (6 bases). Trimming pared 6 bases from V and 6 bases from J, leaving 20 bases between. CDR1 is SQVTM and CDR2 is ANQGSEA in the germline V gene. CDR3 length: 14 amino acids. CDR3 coding DNA: TGCAGCGTACCCCAGGGGCAGCCCTCCAATGGCTACACCTTC. This translates into CSVPQGQPSNGYTF.

Written as DNA, the CDR3 is TGCGCCAGCAGTGGGACGGGTTCCTCTGGAAACACCATATATTTT. Encoded protein: CASSGTGSSGNTIYF. V is TRBV10-2 and J is TRBJ1-3, with D uncertain. Trimming pared 4 bases from V and 0 bases from J, leaving 10 bases between. Germline CDR1 WSHSY, CDR2 SAAADI. The CDR3 covers 15 residues.

The gene calls are TRBV19 and TRBJ2-3; D call uncertain. The ends were cut back, 5 bases at V and 4 bases at J, with 7 bases in the middle. The germline CDR1 and CDR2 sequences are LNHDA and SQIVND (reference sequence). The CDR3 runs to 12 residues. The CDR3 protein is CASSWTPDTQYF. The CDR3 coding sequence is TGTGCCAGTAGTTGGACCCCAGATACGCAGTATTTT.

CDR3 nucleotide sequence: TGTGCCAGCAGCTTGGGAGGGGGGACTGAAGCTTTCTTT. Encoded protein: CASSLGGGTEAFF. This rearrangement joins TRBV5-4 to TRBJ1-1; D possibly corresponds to TRBD1 (6 bases). Germline V lookup: CDR1 SGHNT, CDR2 YYREEE (reference sequence). The germline V and J ends were trimmed by 0 bases and 5 bases, with 8 bases remaining between them. The CDR3 loop spans 13 amino acids.

CDR3 sequence reads: CATSDLTTLGQYF. CDR3 coding DNA: TGTGCCACCAGTGATCTGACTACCCTTGGGCAGTATTTT. The chain joins TRBV24-1 to TRBJ2-3; tentative D call: TRBD2 (5 bases). Trimming took off 3 bases at V and 11 bases at J, with 14 bases between the two ends. CDR1 is KGHDR and CDR2 is SFDVKD in the germline V gene. CDR3 length: 13 amino acids.

The chain uses TRBV11-2 and TRBJ1-3; D is ambiguous. V was shortened by 4 bases and J by 3 bases, with 16 bases between the two germline ends. Germline lookup yields CDR1 SGHAT and CDR2 FQNNGV. This CDR3 contains 16 residues. This CDR3 reads CASSSWLGSDGNTIYF. The CDR3 nucleotides read TGTGCCAGCAGCTCCTGGTTGGGGTCAGATGGAAACACCATATATTTT.

The chain carries TRBV20-1 and TRBJ1-3; D gene uncertain. Germline lookup yields CDR1 DFQATT and CDR2 SNEGSKA (reference sequence). The CDR3 runs to 14 residues. Trimming shortened V by 3 bases and J by 0 bases, and 9 bases separated the two germline ends. CDR3 DNA: TGCAGTGCTAGTGAGGTGAACTCTGGAAACACCATATATTTT. This sequence encodes CSASEVNSGNTIYF.

The chain links TRBV23-1 to TRBJ1-1; TRBD1 matches at 7 bases. TRBV23-1 is labeled an ORF, and its function is uncertain. The CDR3 is 13 amino acids. Trimming at V came to 7 bases and at J to 4 bases, leaving 6 bases not matched to a gene. The CDR3 here is CASNRGGSTEAFF. CDR3 nucleotide sequence: TGCGCCAGCAACAGGGGAGGAAGCACTGAAGCTTTCTTT.

CDR3 bases: TGTGCCAGCAGTTTAGTTGTGAACACTGAAGCTTTCTTT. Translated, it gives CASSLVVNTEAFF. The rearrangement joins TRBV27 to TRBJ1-1; no clear D gene. The length of the CDR3 is 13 residues. V was shortened by 2 bases and J by 0 bases, with 4 bases between the two germline ends. The germline CDR1 and CDR2 sequences are MNHEY and SMNVEV (reference sequence).

This chain joins TRBV10-1 and TRBJ2-1; TRBD2 matches at 10 bases. The CDR3 runs to 16 residues. Germline values: CDR1 WNHNN, CDR2 SYGVQD (reference sequence). V lost 4 bases, J lost 6 bases, and 9 bases stayed unmatched. The CDR3 here is CASSGQSGGAINEQFF. CDR3 nucleotide sequence: TGCGCCAGCAGTGGACAGAGCGGGGGGGCCATCAATGAGCAGTTCTTC.

The chain couples TRBV9 to TRBJ1-2, with 7 bases lining up with TRBD1. Germline CDR1 SGDLS, CDR2 YYNGEE. The V segment lost 3 bases and the J segment 4 bases; nucleotides outside the gene matches: 3. This CDR3 contains 13 residues. For the CDR3, the DNA is TGTGCCAGCAGCGAGGGGGCTGGCTATGGCTACACCTTC. Protein: CASSEGAGYGYTF.

The chain joins TRBV5-1 to TRBJ2-2; the match to TRBD1 covers 10 bases. V trimming: 3 bases; J trimming: 5 bases; junction bases outside the gene matches: 1. Germline CDR1 and CDR2: SGHRS and YFSETQ. This CDR3 region has 14 residues. The CDR3 spells CASSWGQGTGELFF. CDR3 coding DNA: TGCGCCAGCAGCTGGGGACAGGGGACCGGGGAGCTGTTTTTT.

V is TRBV7-6 and J is TRBJ2-1; 7 nucleotides match TRBD1. CDR1 is SGHVS, CDR2 FNYEAQ, per germline. This CDR3 has 13 amino acids. Trimming at V came to 2 bases and at J to 9 bases, leaving 4 bases not matched to a gene. The CDR3 nucleotides are TGTGCCAGCAGCTTACAGGGGACAGTTGAGCAGTTCTTC. Translating gives CASSLQGTVEQFF.

This clone was seen just once. V usage is TRBV7-9 and J usage is TRBJ2-3; possibly TRBD1 for D (6 bases). The CDR3 loop spans 14 amino acids. V was pared by 8 bases and J by 2 bases, with 14 bases between. CDR1 and CDR2 (germline): SEHNR, FQNEAQ (reference sequence). CDR3 loop: CASSGVSDTDTQYF. The CDR3 DNA is TGTGCCAGCTCAGGGGTAAGCGACACAGATACGCAGTATTTT.